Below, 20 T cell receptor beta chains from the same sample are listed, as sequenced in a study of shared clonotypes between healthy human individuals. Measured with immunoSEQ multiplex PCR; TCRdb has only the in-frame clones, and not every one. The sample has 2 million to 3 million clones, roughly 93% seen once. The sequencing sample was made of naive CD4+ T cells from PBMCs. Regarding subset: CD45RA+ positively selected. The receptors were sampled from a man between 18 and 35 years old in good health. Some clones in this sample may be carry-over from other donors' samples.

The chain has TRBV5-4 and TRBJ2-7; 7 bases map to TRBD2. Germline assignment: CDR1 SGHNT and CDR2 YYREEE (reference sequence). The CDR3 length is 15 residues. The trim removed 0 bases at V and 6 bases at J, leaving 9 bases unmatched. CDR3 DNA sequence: TGTGCCAGCAGCTTGGGTGGCGGGAGTACTGGCGAGCAGTACTTC. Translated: CASSLGGGSTGEQYF.

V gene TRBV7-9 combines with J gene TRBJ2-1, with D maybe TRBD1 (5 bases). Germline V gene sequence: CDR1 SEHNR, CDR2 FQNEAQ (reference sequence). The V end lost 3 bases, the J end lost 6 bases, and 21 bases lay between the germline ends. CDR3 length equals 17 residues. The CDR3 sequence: CASSLELGPPPFNEQFF. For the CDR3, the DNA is TGTGCCAGCAGCTTGGAGCTGGGGCCCCCGCCGTTCAATGAGCAGTTCTTC.

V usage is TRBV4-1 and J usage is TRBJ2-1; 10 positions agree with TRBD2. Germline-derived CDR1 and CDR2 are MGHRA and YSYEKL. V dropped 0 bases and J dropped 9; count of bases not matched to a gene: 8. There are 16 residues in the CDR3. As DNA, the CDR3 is TGCGCCAGCAGCCAAGAAAGCTGGCTAGCGGGAGTTGAGCAGTTCTTC. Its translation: CASSQESWLAGVEQFF.

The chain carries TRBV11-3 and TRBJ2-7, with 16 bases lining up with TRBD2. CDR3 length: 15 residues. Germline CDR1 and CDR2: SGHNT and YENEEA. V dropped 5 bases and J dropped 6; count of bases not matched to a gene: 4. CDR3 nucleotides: TGTGCCAGCAGCCAGGGACTAGCGGGAGGGCTCGAGCAGTACTTC. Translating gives CASSQGLAGGLEQYF.

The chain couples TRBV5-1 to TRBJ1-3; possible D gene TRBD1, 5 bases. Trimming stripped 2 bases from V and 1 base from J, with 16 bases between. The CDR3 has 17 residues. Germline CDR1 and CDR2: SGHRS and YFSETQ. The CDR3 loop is CASSFRGTGESGNTIYF. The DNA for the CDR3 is TGCGCCAGCAGCTTCCGGGGGACGGGGGAGTCTGGAAACACCATATATTTT.

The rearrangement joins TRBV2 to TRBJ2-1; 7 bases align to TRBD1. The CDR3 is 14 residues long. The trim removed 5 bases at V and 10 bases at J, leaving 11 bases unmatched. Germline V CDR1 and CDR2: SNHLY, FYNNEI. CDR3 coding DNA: TGTGCCAGCAGTTTAGGGACAGCCGTGGGGGAGCAGTTCTTC. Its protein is CASSLGTAVGEQFF.

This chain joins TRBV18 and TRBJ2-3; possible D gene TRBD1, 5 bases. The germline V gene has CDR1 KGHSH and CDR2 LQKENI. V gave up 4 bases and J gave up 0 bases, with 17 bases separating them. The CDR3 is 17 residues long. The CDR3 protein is CASSLRRQHSSTDTQYF. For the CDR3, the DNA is TGTGCCAGCTCACTGCGCAGACAGCACTCTAGCACAGATACGCAGTATTTT.

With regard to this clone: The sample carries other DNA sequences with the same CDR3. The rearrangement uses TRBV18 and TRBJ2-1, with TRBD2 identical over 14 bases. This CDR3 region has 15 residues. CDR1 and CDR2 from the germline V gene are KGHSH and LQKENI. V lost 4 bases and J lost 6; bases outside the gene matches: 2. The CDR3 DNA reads TGTGCCAGCTCACTTGGACTAGCGGGGGGCAATGAGCAGTTCTTC. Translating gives CASSLGLAGGNEQFF.

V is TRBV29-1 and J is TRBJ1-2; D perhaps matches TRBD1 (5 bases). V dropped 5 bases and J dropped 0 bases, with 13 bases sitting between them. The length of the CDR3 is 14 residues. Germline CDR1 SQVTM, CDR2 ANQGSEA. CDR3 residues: CSVSGRLSNYGYTF. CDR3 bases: TGCAGCGTTTCGGGACGTCTTTCTAACTATGGCTACACCTTC. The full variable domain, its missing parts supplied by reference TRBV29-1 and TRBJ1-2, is SAVISQKPSRDICQRGTSLTIQCQVDSQVTMMFWYRQQPGQSLTLIATANQGSEATYESGFVIDKFPISRPNLTFSTLTVSNMSPEDSSIYLCSVSGRLSNYGYTFGSGTRLTVV.

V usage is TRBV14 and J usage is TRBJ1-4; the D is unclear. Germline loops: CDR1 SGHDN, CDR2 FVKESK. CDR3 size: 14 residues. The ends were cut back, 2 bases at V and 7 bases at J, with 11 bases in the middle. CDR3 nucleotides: TGTGCCAGCAGCCAACTGCGTAGGGCTGAAAAACTGTTTTTT. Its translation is CASSQLRRAEKLFF.

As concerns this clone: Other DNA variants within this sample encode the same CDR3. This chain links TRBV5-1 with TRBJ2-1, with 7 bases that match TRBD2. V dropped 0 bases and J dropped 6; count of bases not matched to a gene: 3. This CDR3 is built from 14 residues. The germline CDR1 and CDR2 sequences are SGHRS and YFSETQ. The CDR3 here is CASSLAGGFNEQFF. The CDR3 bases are TGCGCCAGCAGCTTGGCCGGGGGGTTCAATGAGCAGTTCTTC. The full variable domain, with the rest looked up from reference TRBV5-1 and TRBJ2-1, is KAGVTQTPRYLIKTRGQQVTLSCSPISGHRSVSWYQQTPGQGLQFLFEYFSETQRNKGNFPGRFSGRQFSNSRSEMNVSTLELGDSALYLCASSLAGGFNEQFFGPGTRLTVL.

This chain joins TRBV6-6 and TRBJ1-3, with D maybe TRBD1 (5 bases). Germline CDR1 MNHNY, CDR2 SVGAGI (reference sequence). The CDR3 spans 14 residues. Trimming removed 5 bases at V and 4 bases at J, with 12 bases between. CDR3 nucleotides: TGTGCCAGCAGTGTTGGGACCCCCGGAAACACCATATATTTT. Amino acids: CASSVGTPGNTIYF.

The CDR3 bases are TGTGCCAGCAGCTTAGAGTATATTTACTCCTACGAGCAGTACTTC. This translates into CASSLEYIYSYEQYF. The V call is TRBV7-2, the J call TRBJ2-7; D is unresolved. The germline V and J ends were trimmed by 1 base and 0 bases, with 10 bases remaining between them. This CDR3 is 15 amino acids long. CDR1 is SGHTA, CDR2 FQGNSA, per germline. The full variable domain, rest sourced from reference TRBV7-2 and TRBJ2-7, is GAGVSQSPSNKVTEKGKDVELRCDPISGHTALYWYRQSLGQGLEFLIYFQGNSAPDKSGLPSDRFSAERTGGSVSTLTIQRTQQEDSAVYLCASSLEYIYSYEQYFGPGTRLTVT.

The CDR3 coding sequence is TGTGCCAGCAGCCTCCCCCCGCAGGGCCTCTCCTACGAGCAGTACTTC. Protein: CASSLPPQGLSYEQYF. The chain has TRBV6-6 and TRBJ2-7, with D perhaps TRBD1 (5 bases). The CDR3 contains 16 residues. The V end lost 6 bases, the J end lost 0 bases, and 18 bases lay between the germline ends. CDR1 and CDR2 from the germline V gene are MNHNY and SVGAGI (reference sequence).

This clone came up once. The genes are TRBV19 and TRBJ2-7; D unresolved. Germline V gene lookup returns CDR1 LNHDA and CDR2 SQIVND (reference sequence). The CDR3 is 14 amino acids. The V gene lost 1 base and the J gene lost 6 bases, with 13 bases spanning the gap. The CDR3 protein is CASSIGQAGREQYF. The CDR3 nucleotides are TGTGCCAGTAGTATAGGGCAGGCAGGTCGCGAGCAGTACTTC.

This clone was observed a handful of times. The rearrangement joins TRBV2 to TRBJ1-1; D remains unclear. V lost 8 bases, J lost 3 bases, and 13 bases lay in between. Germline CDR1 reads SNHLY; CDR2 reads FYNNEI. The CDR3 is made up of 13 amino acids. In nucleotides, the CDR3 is TGTGCCAGCCAAAAACGGCTGGACACTGAAGCTTTCTTT. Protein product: CASQKRLDTEAFF.

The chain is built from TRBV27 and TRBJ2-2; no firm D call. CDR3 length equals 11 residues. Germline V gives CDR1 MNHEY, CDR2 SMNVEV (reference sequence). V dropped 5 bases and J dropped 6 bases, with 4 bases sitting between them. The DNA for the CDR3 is TGTGCCAGCAGTACTTCCGGGGAGCTGTTTTTT. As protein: CASSTSGELFF.

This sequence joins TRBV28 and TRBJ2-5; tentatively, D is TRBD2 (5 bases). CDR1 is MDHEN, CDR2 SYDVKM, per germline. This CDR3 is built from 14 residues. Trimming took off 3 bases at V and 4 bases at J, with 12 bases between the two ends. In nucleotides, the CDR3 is TGTGCCAGCAGTTTTTCTGAGGGAACAGAGACCCAGTACTTC. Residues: CASSFSEGTETQYF.

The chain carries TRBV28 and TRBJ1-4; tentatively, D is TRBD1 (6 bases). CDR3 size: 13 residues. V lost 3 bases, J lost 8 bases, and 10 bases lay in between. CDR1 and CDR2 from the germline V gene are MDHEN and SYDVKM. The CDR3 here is CASSFRGWEKLFF. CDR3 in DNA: TGTGCCAGCAGTTTTAGGGGGTGGGAAAAACTGTTTTTT.

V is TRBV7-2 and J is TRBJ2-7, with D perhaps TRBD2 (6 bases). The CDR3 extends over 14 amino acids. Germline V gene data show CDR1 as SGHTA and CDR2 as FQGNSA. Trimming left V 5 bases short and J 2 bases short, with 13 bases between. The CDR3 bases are TGTGCCAGCAGCCTACTAGCCGTGCCCTACGAGCAGTACTTC. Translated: CASSLLAVPYEQYF. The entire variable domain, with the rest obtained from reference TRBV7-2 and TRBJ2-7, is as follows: GAGVSQSPSNKVTEKGKDVELRCDPISGHTALYWYRQSLGQGLEFLIYFQGNSAPDKSGLPSDRFSAERTGGSVSTLTIQRTQQEDSAVYLCASSLLAVPYEQYFGPGTRLTVT.